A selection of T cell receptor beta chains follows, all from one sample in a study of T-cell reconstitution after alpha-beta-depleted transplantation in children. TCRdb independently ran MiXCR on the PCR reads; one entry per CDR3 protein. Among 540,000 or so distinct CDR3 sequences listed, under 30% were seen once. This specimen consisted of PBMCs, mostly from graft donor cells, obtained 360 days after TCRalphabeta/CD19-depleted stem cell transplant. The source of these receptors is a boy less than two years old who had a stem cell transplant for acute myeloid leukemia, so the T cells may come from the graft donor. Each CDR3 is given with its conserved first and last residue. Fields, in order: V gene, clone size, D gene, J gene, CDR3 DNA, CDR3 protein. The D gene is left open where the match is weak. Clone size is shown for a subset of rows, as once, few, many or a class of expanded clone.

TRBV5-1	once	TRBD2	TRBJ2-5	TGCGCCAGCAGCTGGCTGGGACTAGCGGGGGGGCAAGAGACCCAGTACTTC	CASSWLGLAGGQETQYF
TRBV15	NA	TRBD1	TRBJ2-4	TGTGCCACCAGCAGAGTTCGGACAGGGGGCGATCTAGCCAAAAACATTCAGTACTTC	CATSRVRTGGDLAKNIQYF
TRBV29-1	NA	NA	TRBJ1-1	TGCAGCGTTGACACTGCCAGGAGGACTGAAGCTTTCTTT	CSVDTARRTEAFF
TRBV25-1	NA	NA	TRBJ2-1	TGTGCCAGCAGTGATTGGGGCAAATACAATGAGCAGTTCTTC	CASSDWGKYNEQFF
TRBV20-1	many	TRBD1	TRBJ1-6	TGCAGTGCTAGAGGTGAGGGGGCTAACTCACCCCTCCACTTT	CSARGEGANSPLHF
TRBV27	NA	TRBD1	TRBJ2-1	TGTGCCAGCAGTTTAAAAGGACCGGGACAGACCGACCGCTTATCCTACAATGAGCAGTTCTTC	CASSLKGPGQTDRLSYNEQFF
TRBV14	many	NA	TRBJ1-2	TGTGCCAGCAGCTCGGGACATTCTTATGGCTACACCTTC	CASSSGHSYGYTF
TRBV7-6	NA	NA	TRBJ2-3	TGTGCCAGCAGCTTAGGCGACTTCTCACCGGCAGATACGCAGTATTTT	CASSLGDFSPADTQYF
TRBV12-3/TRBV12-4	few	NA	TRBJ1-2	TGTGCCAGCAGTTTAGTCTGGGGGGGGTATGGCTACACCTTC	CASSLVWGGYGYTF
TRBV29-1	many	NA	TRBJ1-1	TGCAGCGTTGTAAGGGACGTGGGGAACACTGAAGCTTTCTTT	CSVVRDVGNTEAFF
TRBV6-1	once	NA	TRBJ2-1	TGTGCCAGCAGCCCACAGGGGGGGGGATTGTACAATGAGCAGTTCTTC	CASSPQGGGLYNEQFF
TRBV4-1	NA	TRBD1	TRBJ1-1	TGCGCCAGCAGCCAAGGGGACAGCTATGAAGCTTTCTTT	CASSQGDSYEAFF
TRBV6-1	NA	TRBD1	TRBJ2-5	TGTGCCAGCAGTGGCCACCGGGACAGGGTCGAGACCCAGTACTTC	CASSGHRDRVETQYF
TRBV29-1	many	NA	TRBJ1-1	TGCAGCGTTCTCTACGGGGAGGTGAACACTGAAGCTTTCTTT	CSVLYGEVNTEAFF
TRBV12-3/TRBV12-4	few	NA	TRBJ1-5	TGTGCCAGCAGCCTAGGGTTATCTCCAGGGTACCCTCTGAATCAGCCCCAGCATTTT	CASSLGLSPGYPLNQPQHF
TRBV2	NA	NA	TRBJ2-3	TGTGCCAGCAGCTACCGTCGTCAGGTTCAGTATTTT	CASSYRRQVQYF
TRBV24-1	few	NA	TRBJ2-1	TGTGCCACCAGTGGGGCTAGGAGAAATGAGCAGTTCTTC	CATSGARRNEQFF
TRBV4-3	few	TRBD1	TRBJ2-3	TGCGCCAGCAGCTACGACAGGGTTAGCACAGATACGCAGTATTTT	CASSYDRVSTDTQYF
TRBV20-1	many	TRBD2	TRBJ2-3	TGCAGTGCTACGAAAGCGGGGGGCCGCACAGATACGCAGTATTTT	CSATKAGGRTDTQYF
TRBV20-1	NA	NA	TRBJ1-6	TGCAGTGCTAGAGATCCTCCAGGGGACGGTTCACCCCTCCACTTT	CSARDPPGDGSPLHF
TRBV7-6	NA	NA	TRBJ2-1	TGTGCCAGCAGCCTTTCCTGGGAGGGGGCCAACTCCTACAATGAGCAGTTCTTC	CASSLSWEGANSYNEQFF
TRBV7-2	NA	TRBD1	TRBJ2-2	TGTGCCAGCAGCTCCCGGACAGGGGTCGCCGGGGAGCTGTTTTTT	CASSSRTGVAGELFF
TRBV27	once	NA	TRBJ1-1	TGTGCCAGCAGTTTGAGGGACTTCACTGAAGCTTTCTTT	CASSLRDFTEAFF
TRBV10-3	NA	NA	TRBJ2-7	TGTGCCATCAGTGATCCCTTTCAGGGGGGCTCCTACGAGCAGTACTTC	CAISDPFQGGSYEQYF
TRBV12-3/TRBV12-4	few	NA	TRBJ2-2	TGTGCCAGCCGCTCGGGTAGAAACACCGGGGAGCTGTTTTTT	CASRSGRNTGELFF
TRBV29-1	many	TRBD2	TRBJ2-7	TGCAGCGCCGGGACTAGCGGGTCCCACGAGCAGTACTTC	CSAGTSGSHEQYF
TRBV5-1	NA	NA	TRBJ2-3	TGCGCCAGCAGCTGGGGACGAGAGGCAGATACGCAGTATTTT	CASSWGREADTQYF
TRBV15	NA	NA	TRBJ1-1	TGTGCCACCAGCAGAGATCGGGGCACCTCCACTGAAGCTTTCTTT	CATSRDRGTSTEAFF
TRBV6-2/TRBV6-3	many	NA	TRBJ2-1	TGTGCCAGCAGTTACCCCGACAGCAACTACTACAATGAGCAGTTCTTC	CASSYPDSNYYNEQFF
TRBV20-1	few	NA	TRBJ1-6	TGCAGTGCTAGAGGGAGCAGCCTCAATTCACCCCTCCACTTT	CSARGSSLNSPLHF
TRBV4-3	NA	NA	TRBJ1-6	TGCGCCAGCAGCCAAGACAGGGCAAATTCACCCCTCCACTTT	CASSQDRANSPLHF
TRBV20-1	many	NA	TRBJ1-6	TGCAGTGCTAGAGGTGTCGGGGTCCCCTATAATTCACCCCTCCACTTT	CSARGVGVPYNSPLHF
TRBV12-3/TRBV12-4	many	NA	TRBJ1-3	TGTGCCAGCAGAATCGGACGGTTCTCTGGAAACACCATATATTTT	CASRIGRFSGNTIYF
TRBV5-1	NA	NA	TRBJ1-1	TGCGCCAGCAGCTTGTACGGACTTAACACTGAAGCTTTCTTT	CASSLYGLNTEAFF
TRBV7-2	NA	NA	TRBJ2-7	TGTGCCAGCAGCTTAGAGACTACCGAGCAGTACTTC	CASSLETTEQYF
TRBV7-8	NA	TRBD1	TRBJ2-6	TGTGCCAGCAGCTCCCGGGGACAGGCCTCTGGGGCCAACGTCCTGACTTTC	CASSSRGQASGANVLTF
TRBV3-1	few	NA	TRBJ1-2	TGTGCCAGCAGCCCCGAATTGGGCAACTATGGCTACACCTTC	CASSPELGNYGYTF
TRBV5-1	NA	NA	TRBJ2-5	TGCGCCAGCAGCACCGGCAGACAAGAGACCCAGTACTTC	CASSTGRQETQYF
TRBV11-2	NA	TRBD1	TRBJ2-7	TGTGCCAGCAGCCTTACCGGGACAGGGGGGCCCTACGAGCAGTACTTC	CASSLTGTGGPYEQYF
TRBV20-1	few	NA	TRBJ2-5	TGCAGTGCTAACAGGGACCCTCAAGAGACCCAGTACTTC	CSANRDPQETQYF
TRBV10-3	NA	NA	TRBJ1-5	TGTGCCATCAGTGAGAATGGTGCTCGGCAGCCCCAGCATTTT	CAISENGARQPQHF
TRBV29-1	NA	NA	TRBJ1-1	TGCAGCGTTGCCCAGGGGAACACTGAAGCTTTCTTT	CSVAQGNTEAFF
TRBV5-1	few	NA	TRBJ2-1	TGCGCCAGCTCAGGGGGGAAGAAGCAGTTCTTC	CASSGGKKQFF
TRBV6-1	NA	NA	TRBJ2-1	TGTGCCAGCCGTCTAGAGGTTTTTAACTACAATGAGCAGTTCTTC	CASRLEVFNYNEQFF
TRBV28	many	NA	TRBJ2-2	TGTGCCAGCAGTTGGCGGGGACCGAACACCGGGGAGCTGTTTTTT	CASSWRGPNTGELFF
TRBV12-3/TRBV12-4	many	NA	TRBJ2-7	TGTGCCAGCAGTTTGCGCAGGGTATACGAGCAGTACTTC	CASSLRRVYEQYF
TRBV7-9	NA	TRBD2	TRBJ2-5	TGTGCCAGCAGCTTCCCCGCGGGGGGGCAGCAAGAGACCCAGTACTTC	CASSFPAGGQQETQYF
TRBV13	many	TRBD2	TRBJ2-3	TGTGCCAGCAGTTCCCCAAGGCGACTAGCGGGGGGGAGTAGCACAGATACGCAGTATTTT	CASSSPRRLAGGSSTDTQYF
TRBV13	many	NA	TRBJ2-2	TGTGCCAGCAGCTTTTACCGGGGCCCCGACGGGGAGCTGTTTTTT	CASSFYRGPDGELFF
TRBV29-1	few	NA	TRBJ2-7	TGCAGCGTTGAAGGCAGCTTTTCCTACGAGCAGTACTTC	CSVEGSFSYEQYF
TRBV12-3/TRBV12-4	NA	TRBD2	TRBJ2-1	TGTGCCAGCAGTTTGGGCGGGAGGATGCACAATGAGCAGTTCTTC	CASSLGGRMHNEQFF
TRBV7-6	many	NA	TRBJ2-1	TGTGCCAGCAGCTTACCTAGGACAGAGGACAATGAGCAGTTCTTC	CASSLPRTEDNEQFF
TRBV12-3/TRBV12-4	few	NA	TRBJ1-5	TGTGCCAGCACCTTAGACTGTAGCAATCAGCCCCAGCATTTT	CASTLDCSNQPQHF
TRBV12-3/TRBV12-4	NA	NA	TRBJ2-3	TGTGCCAGCAGTTTACCGGGAAATACGCAGTATTTT	CASSLPGNTQYF
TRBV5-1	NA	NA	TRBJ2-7	TGCGCCAGCAGCTTGATCAGGGGTTATGACGAGCAGTACTTC	CASSLIRGYDEQYF
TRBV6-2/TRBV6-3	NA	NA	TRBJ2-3	TGTGCCAGCAGTTACTCGACCCCTCGTACGCAGTATTTT	CASSYSTPRTQYF
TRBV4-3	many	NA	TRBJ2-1	TGCGCCAGCAGCCAAGGAGGGACCCCCCCCCTCTCTGAGCAGTTCTTC	CASSQGGTPPLSEQFF
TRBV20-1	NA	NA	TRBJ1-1	TGCAGTGCTAGAGATCCCCAGAGACCGAACACTGAAGCTTTCTTT	CSARDPQRPNTEAFF
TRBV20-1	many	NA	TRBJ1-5	TGCAGTGCCCGAGGCAGGGCTGATCAGCCCCAGCATTTT	CSARGRADQPQHF